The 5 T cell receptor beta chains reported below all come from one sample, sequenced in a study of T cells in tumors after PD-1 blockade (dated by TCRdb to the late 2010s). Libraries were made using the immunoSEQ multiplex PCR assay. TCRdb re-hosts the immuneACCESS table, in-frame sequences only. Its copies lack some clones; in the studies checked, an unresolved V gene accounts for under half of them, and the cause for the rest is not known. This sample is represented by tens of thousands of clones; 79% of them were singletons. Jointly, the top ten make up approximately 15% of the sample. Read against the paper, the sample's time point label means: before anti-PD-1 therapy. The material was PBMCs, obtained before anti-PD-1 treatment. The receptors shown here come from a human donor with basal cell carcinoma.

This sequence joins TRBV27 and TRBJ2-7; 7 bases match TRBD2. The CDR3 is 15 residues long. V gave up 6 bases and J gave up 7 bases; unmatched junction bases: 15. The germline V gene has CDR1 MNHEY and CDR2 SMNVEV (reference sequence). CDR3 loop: CASSRKREGPSEQYF. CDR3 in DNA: TGTGCCAGCAGCCGGAAGCGGGAAGGCCCTTCGGAGCAGTACTTC.

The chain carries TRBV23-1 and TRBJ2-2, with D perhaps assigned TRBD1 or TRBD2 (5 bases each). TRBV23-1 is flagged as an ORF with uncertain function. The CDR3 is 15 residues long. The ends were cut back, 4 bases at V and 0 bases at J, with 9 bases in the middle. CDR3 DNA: TGCGCCAGCAGTCTACCGGGACCGAACACCGGGGAGCTGTTTTTT. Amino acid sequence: CASSLPGPNTGELFF.

This chain's CDR3 is CASSLPGYGAEAFF. The CDR3 DNA reads TGTGCCAGCTCACTACCAGGGTATGGGGCTGAAGCTTTCTTT. This sequence joins TRBV18 and TRBJ1-1; D possibly corresponds to TRBD1 (5 bases). In germline, CDR1 is KGHSH, CDR2 LQKENI. This CDR3 is built from 14 residues. Trimming pared 4 bases from V and 6 bases from J, leaving 15 bases between.

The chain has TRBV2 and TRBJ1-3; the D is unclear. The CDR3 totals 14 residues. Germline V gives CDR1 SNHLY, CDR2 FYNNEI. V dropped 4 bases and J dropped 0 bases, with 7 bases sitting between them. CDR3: CASSVWVSGNTIYF. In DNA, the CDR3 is TGTGCCAGCAGTGTATGGGTCTCTGGAAACACCATATATTTT.

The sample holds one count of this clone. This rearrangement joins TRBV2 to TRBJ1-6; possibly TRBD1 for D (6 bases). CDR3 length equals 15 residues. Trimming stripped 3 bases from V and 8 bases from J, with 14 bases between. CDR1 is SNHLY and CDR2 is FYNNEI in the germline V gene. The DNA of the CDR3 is TGTGCCAGCAGTGACAGGGGCCCACCGGATTCACCCCTCCACTTT. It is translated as CASSDRGPPDSPLHF.